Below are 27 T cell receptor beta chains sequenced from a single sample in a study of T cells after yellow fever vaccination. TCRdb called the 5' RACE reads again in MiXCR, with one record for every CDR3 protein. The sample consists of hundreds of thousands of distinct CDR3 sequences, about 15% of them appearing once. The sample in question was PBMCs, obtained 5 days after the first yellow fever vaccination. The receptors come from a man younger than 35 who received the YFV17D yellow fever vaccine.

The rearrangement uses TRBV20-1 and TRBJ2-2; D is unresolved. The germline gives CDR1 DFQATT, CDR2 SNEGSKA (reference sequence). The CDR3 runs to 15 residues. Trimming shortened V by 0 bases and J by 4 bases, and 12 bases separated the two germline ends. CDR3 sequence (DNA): TGCAGTGCTAGAGATCCCGGCCTCAGCACCGGGGAGCTGTTTTTT. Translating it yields CSARDPGLSTGELFF.

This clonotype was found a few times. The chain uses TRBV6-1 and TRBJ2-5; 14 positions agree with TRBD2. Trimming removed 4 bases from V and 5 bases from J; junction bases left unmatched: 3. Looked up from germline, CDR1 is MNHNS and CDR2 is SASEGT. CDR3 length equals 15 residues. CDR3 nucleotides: TGTGCCAGCAGTGGGACTAGCGGGGGGTATGAGACCCAGTACTTC. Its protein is CASSGTSGGYETQYF.

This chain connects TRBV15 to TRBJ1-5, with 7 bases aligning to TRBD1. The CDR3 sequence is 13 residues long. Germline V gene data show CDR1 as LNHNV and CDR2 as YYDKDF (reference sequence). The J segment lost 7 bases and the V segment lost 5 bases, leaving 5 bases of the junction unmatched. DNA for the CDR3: TGTGCCACCAGCGCACAGGGGAGACAGCCCCAGCATTTT. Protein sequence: CATSAQGRQPQHF. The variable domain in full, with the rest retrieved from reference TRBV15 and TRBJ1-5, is DAMVIQNPRYQVTQFGKPVTLSCSQTLNHNVMYWYQQKSSQAPKLLFHYYDKDFNNEADTPDNFQSRRPNTSFCFLDIRSPGLGDTAMYLCATSAQGRQPQHFGDGTRLSIL.

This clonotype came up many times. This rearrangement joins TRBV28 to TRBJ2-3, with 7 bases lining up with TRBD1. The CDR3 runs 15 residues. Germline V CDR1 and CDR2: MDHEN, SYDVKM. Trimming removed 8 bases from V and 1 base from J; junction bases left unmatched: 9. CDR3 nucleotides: TGTGCCAGCGCGTCAATACAGGGGCGCACAGATACGCAGTATTTT. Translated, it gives CASASIQGRTDTQYF.

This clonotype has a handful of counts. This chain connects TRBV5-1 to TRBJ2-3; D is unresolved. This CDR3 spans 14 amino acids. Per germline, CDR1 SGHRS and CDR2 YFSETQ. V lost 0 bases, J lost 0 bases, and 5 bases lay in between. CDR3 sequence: CASSLALSTDTQYF. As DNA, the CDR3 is TGCGCCAGCAGCTTGGCCCTTAGCACAGATACGCAGTATTTT. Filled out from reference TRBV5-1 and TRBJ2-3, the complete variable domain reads KAGVTQTPRYLIKTRGQQVTLSCSPISGHRSVSWYQQTPGQGLQFLFEYFSETQRNKGNFPGRFSGRQFSNSRSEMNVSTLELGDSALYLCASSLALSTDTQYFGPGTRLTVL.

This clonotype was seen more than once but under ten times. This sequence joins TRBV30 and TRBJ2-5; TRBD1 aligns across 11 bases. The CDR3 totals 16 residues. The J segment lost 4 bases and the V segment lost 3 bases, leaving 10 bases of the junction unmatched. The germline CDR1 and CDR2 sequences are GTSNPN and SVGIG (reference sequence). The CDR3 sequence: CAWSKGTGGFGETQYF. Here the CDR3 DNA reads TGTGCCTGGAGCAAGGGGACAGGGGGTTTTGGAGAGACCCAGTACTTC.

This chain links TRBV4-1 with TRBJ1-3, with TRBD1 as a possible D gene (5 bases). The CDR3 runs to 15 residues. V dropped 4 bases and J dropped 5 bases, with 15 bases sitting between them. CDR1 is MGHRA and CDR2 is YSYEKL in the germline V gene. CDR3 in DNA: TGCGCCAGCAGCCGGTCCGGGACCGGAAGAAACACCATATATTTT. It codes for CASSRSGTGRNTIYF.

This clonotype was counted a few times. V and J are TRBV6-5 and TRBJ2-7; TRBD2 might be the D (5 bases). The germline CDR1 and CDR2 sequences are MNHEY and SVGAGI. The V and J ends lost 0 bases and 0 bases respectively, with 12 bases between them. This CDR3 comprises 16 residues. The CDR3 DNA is TGTGCCAGCAGTTACTCGTTCGGGGATAGCTCCTACGAGCAGTACTTC. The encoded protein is CASSYSFGDSSYEQYF.

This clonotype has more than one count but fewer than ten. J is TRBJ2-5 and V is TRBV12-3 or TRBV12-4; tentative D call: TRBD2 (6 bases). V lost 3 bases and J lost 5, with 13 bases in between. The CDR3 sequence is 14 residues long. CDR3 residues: CASSFGGSSETQYF. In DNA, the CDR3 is TGTGCCAGCAGTTTTGGGGGGAGTTCGGAGACCCAGTACTTC.

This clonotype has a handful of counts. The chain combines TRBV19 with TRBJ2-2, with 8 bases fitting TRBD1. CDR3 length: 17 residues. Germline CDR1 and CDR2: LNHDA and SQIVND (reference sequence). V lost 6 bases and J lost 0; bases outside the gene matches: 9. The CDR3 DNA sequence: TGTGCCAGTAGGAGACAGGGGCAAGAGGCGAACACCGGGGAGCTGTTTTTT. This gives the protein CASRRQGQEANTGELFF.

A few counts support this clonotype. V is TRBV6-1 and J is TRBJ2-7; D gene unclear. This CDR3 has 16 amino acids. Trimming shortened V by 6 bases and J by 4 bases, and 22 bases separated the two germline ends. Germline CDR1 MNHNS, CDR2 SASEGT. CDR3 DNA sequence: TGTGCCAGCAGGAAGAGCCGGGTCGAGGTCTCGTACGAGCAGTACTTC. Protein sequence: CASRKSRVEVSYEQYF.

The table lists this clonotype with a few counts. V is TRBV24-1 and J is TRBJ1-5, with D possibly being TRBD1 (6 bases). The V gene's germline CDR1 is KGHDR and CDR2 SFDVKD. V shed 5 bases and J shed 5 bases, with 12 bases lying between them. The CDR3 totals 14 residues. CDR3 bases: TGTGCCACCAGTGTGTCAGGGGCGGATCAGCCCCAGCATTTT. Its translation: CATSVSGADQPQHF.

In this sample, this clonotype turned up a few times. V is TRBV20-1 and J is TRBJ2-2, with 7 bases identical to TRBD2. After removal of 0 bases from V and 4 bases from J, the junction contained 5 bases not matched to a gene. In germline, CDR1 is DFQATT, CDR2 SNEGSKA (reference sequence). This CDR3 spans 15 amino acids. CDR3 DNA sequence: TGCAGTGCTAGAGATGGGGGGAGGGGCACCGGGGAGCTGTTTTTT. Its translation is CSARDGGRGTGELFF.

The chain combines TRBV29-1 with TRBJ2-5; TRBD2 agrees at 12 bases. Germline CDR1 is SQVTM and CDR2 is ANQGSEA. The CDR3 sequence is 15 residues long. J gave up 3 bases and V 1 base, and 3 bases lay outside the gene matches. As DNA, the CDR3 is TGCAGCGTTGAAGTTTCTAGCGGGGGGGAAGAGACCCAGTACTTC. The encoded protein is CSVEVSSGGEETQYF.

The CDR3 protein is CASSSGVGGAASTEAFF. Written as DNA, the CDR3 is TGTGCCAGCAGCTCAGGGGTGGGGGGCGCAGCATCCACTGAAGCTTTCTTT. The V gene is TRBV5-4, the J gene TRBJ1-1; perhaps TRBD1 as D (6 bases). Looked up from germline, CDR1 is SGHNT and CDR2 is YYREEE (reference sequence). There are 17 residues in the CDR3. The V and J ends lost 3 bases and 4 bases respectively, with 22 bases between them.

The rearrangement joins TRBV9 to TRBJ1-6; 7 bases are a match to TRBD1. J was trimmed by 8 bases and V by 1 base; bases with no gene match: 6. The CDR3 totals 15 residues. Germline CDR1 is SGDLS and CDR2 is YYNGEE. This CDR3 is CASSVSGTADSPLHF. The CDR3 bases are TGTGCCAGCAGCGTATCTGGGACAGCGGATTCACCCCTCCACTTT.

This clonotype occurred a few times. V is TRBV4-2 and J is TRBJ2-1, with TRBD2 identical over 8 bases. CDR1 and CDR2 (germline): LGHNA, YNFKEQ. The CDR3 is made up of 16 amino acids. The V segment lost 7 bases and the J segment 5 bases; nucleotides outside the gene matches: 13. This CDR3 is CASTRGTGGPDNEQFF. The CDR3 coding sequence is TGTGCCAGCACGAGGGGAACGGGGGGGCCCGACAATGAGCAGTTCTTC.

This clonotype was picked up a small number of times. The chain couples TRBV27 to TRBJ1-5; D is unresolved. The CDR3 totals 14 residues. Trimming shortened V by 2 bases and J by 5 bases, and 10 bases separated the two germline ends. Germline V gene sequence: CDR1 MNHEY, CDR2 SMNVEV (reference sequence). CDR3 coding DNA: TGTGCCAGCAGTTTAGGCGGTGCCCATCAGCCCCAGCATTTT. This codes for CASSLGGAHQPQHF.

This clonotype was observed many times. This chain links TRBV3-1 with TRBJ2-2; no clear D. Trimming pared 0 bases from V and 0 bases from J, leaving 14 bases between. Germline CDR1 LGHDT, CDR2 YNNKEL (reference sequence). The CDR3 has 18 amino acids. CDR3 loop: CASSQESKGDPNTGELFF. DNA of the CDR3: TGTGCCAGCAGCCAAGAATCTAAAGGCGACCCGAACACCGGGGAGCTGTTTTTT.

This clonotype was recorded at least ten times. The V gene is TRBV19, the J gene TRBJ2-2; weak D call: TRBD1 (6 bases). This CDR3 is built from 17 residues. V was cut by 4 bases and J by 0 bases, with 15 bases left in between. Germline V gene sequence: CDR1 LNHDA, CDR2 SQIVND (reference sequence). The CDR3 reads CASSTSRGQANTGELFF. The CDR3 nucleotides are TGTGCCAGTAGTACATCAAGGGGACAAGCGAACACCGGGGAGCTGTTTTTT.

The CDR3 loop reads CASSLGFGLSGANVLTF. The CDR3 bases are TGTGCCAGCAGCTTAGGGTTTGGCCTCTCTGGGGCCAACGTCCTGACTTTC. V gene TRBV7-9 combines with J gene TRBJ2-6; D is undetermined. This CDR3 has 17 residues. Per germline, CDR1 SEHNR and CDR2 FQNEAQ (reference sequence). V was trimmed by 1 base and J by 0 bases, leaving 10 bases between them.

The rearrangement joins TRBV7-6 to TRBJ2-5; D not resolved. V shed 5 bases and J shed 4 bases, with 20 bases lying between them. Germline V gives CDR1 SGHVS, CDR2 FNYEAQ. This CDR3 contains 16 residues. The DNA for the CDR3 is TGTGCCAGCAGCCAGCCTGAGTTGAGACTTAGAGAGACCCAGTACTTC. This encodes CASSQPELRLRETQYF.

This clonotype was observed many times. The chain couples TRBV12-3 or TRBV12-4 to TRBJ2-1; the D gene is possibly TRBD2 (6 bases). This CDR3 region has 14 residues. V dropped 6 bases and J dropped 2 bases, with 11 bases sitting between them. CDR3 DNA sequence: TGTGCCAGCAGCCCCGGGAGCCCCTACAATGAGCAGTTCTTC. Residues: CASSPGSPYNEQFF.

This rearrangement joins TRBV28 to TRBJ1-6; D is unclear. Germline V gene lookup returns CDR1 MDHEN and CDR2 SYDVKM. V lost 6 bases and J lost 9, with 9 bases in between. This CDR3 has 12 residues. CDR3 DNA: TGTGCCAGCAGCGTACAGCTTTCACCCCTCCACTTT. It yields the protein CASSVQLSPLHF. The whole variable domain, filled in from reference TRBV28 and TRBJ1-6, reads DVKVTQSSRYLVKRTGEKVFLECVQDMDHENMFWYRQDPGLGLRLIYFSYDVKMKEKGDIPEGYSVSREKKERFSLILESASTNQTSMYLCASSVQLSPLHFGNGTRLTVT.

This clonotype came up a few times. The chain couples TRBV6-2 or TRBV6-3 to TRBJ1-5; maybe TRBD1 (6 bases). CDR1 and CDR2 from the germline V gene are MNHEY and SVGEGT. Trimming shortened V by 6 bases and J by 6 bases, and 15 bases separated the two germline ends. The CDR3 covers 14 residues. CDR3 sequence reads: CASSKARGGQPQHF. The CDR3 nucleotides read TGTGCCAGCAGCAAAGCCAGGGGAGGTCAGCCCCAGCATTTT.

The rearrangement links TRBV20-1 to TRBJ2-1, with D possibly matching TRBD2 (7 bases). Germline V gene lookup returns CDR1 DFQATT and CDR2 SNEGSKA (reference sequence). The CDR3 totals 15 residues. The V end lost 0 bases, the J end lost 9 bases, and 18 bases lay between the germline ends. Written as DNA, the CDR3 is TGCAGTGCTAGAGAGGGAGGGGGGGCGGTGAGTGAGCAGTTCTTC. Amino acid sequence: CSAREGGGAVSEQFF.

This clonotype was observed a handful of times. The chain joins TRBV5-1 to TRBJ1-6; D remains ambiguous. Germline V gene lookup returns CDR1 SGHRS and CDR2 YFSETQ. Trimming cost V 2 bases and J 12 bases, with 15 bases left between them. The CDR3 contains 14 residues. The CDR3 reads CASSFLGSQEPLHF. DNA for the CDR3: TGCGCCAGCAGCTTCTTAGGGTCCCAGGAACCCCTCCACTTT.